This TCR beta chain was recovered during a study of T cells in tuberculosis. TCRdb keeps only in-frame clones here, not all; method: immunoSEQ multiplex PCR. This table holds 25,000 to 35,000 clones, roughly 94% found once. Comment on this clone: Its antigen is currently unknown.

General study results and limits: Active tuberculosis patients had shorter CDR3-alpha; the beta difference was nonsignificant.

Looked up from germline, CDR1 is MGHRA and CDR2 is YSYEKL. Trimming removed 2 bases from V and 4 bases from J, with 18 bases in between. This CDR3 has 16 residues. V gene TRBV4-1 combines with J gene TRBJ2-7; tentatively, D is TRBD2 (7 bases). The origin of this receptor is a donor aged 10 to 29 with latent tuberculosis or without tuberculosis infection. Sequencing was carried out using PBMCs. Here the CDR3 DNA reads TGCGCCAGCAGCCAAAACCCCGGGGGCGGGAGTTACGAGCAGTACTTC. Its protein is CASSQNPGGGSYEQYF.